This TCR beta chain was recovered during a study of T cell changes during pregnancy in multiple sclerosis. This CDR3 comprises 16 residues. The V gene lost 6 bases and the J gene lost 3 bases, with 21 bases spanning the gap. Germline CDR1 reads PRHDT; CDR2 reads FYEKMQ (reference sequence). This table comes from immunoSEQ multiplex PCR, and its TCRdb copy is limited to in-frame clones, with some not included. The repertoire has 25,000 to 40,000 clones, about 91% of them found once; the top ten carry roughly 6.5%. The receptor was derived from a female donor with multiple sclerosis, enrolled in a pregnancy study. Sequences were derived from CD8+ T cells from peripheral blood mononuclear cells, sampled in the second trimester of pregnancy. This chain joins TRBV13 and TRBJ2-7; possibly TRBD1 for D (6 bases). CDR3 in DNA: TGTGCCAGCAGTTCAGGGGCCGGAGATCGCGGCTACGAGCAGTACTTC. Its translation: CASSSGAGDRGYEQYF.